This record looks at one T cell receptor (beta chain) sequence and its context. Its target is not known. The data derive from a study of cytomegalovirus exposure and HLA in healthy donors. Across the whole study: Earlier, about 180 million T cells were analyzed, and about 120 million unique TCR beta sequences were found among them. Regarding the study as a whole: Researchers counted roughly 150 TCR beta chains as cytomegalovirus-associated. In a later analysis, across HLA loci, associated TCR counts were highest for DRB1, lowest for HLA-C.

PCR used 60 Vbeta primers and 13 Jbeta primers. Profiled with immunoSEQ multiplex PCR; TCRdb holds only in-frame clones, not every one. Among roughly 100,000 clones listed, 60% to 85% were seen once. Germline V gene lookup returns CDR1 SGHDT and CDR2 YYEEEE. V gave up 4 bases and J gave up 8 bases; unmatched junction bases: 7. The CDR3 is 13 residues long. Healthy bone marrow donors supplied every sample. The sample consisted of PBMCs. This TCR was sampled from a male donor in good health and CMV-seronegative. The rearrangement uses TRBV5-6 and TRBJ1-2; 8 bases agree with TRBD1. The CDR3 DNA follows: TGTGCCAGCAGCATCGACAGGGGACGAGGCTACACCTTC. Its translation: CASSIDRGRGYTF. Full variable domain (missing parts from reference TRBV5-6 and TRBJ1-2): DAGVTQSPTHLIKTRGQQVTLRCSPKSGHDTVSWYQQALGQGPQFIFQYYEEEERQRGNFPDRFSGHQFPNYSSELNVNALLLGDSALYLCASSIDRGRGYTFGSGTRLTVV.